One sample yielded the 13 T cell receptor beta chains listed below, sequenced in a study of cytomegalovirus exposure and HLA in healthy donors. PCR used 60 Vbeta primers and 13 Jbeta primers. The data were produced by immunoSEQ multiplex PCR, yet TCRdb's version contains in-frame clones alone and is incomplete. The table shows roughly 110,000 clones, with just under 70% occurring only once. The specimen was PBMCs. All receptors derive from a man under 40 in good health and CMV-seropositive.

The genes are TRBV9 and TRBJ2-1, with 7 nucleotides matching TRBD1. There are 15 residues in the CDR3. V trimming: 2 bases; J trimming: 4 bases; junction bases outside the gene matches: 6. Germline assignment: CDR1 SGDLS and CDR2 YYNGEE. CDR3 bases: TGTGCCAGCAGCGTTGACAGGGTGGGGTACAATGAGCAGTTCTTC. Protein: CASSVDRVGYNEQFF.

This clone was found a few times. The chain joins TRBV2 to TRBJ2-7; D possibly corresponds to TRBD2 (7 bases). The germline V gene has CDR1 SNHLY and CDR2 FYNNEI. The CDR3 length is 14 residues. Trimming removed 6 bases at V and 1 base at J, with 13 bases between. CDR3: CASRGGQPSYEQYF. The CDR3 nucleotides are TGTGCCAGCAGGGGGGGGCAACCTTCCTACGAGCAGTACTTC.

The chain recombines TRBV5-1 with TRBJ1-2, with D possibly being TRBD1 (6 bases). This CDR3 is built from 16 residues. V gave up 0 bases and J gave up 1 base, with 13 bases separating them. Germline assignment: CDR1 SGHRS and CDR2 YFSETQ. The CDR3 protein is CASSLALGRGNYGYTF. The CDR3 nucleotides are TGCGCCAGCAGCTTGGCACTGGGCAGGGGTAACTATGGCTACACCTTC.

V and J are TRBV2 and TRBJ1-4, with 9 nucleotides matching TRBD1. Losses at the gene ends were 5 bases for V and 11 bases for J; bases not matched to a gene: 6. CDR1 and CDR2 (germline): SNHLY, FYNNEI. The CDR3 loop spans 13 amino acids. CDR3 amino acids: CASSLDRGEKLFF. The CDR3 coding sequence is TGTGCCAGCAGTCTTGACAGGGGGGAGAAACTGTTTTTT.

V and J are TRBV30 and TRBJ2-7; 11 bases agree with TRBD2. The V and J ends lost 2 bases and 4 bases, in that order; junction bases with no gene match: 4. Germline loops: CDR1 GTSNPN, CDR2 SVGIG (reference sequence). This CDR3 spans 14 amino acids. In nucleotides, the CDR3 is TGTGCCTGGAGTTCCGGGACTAGCGGATACGAGCAGTACGTC. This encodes CAWSSGTSGYEQYV.

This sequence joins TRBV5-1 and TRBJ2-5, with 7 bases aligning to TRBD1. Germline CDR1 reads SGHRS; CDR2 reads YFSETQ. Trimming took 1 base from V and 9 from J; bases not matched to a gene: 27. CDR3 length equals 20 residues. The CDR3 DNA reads TGCGCCAGCAGCTTGATTCCCAAGACCCCCGGGACAGTCAAGAGAGGGGCCCAGTACTTC. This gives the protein CASSLIPKTPGTVKRGAQYF. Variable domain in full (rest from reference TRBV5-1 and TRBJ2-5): KAGVTQTPRYLIKTRGQQVTLSCSPISGHRSVSWYQQTPGQGLQFLFEYFSETQRNKGNFPGRFSGRQFSNSRSEMNVSTLELGDSALYLCASSLIPKTPGTVKRGAQYFGPGTRLLVL.

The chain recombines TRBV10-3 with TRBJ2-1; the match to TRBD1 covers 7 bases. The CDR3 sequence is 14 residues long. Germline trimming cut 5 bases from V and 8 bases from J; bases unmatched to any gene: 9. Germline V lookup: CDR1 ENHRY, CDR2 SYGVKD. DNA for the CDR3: TGTGCCATCAGTATAGACAGGGACCTTGATGAGCAGTTCTTC. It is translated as CAISIDRDLDEQFF.

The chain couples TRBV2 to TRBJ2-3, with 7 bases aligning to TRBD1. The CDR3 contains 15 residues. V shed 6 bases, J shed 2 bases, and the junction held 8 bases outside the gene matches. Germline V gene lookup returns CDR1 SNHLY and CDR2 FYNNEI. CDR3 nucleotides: TGTGCCAGCAGACGGGACAGATCGTTCACAGATACGCAGTATTTT. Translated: CASRRDRSFTDTQYF.

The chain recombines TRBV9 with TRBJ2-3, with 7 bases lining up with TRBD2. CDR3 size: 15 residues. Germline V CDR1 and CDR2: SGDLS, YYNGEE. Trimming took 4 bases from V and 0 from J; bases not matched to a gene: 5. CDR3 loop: CASSPGGTSTDTQYF. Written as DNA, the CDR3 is TGTGCCAGCAGCCCCGGGGGGACGAGCACAGATACGCAGTATTTT.

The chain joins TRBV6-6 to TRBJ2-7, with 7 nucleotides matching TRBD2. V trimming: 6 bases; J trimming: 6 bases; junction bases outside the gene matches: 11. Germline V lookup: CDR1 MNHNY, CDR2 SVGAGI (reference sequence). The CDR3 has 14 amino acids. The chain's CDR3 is CASRPLSGLLEQYV. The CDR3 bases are TGTGCCAGCAGACCCCTTAGCGGGCTCCTCGAGCAGTACGTC.

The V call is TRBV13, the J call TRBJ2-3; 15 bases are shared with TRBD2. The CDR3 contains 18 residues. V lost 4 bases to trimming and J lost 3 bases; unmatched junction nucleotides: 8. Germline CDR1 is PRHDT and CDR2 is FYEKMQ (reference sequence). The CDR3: CASSSRTSGGARTDTQYF. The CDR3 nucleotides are TGTGCCAGCAGCTCCCGGACTAGCGGGGGGGCCAGGACAGATACGCAGTATTTT.

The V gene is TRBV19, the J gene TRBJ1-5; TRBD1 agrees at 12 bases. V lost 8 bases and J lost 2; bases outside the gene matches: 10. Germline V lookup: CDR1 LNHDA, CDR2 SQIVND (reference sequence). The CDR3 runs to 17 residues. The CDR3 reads CASLPGTGGLGNQPQHF. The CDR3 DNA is TGTGCCAGTCTACCCGGGACAGGGGGCTTGGGCAATCAGCCCCAGCATTTT.

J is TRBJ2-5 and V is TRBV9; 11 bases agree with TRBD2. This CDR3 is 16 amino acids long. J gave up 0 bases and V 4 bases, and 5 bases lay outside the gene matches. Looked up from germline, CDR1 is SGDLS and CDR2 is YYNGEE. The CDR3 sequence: CASSFGLAGDQETQYF. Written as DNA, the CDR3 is TGTGCCAGCAGCTTCGGACTAGCGGGCGACCAAGAGACCCAGTACTTC.